The TCR beta chain described here comes from a study of T cell responses to AZD1222 COVID-19 vaccine. General study findings and limits: Possibly, clonal diversity was underestimated; donors were largely white British and included more females.

Using immunoSEQ multiplex PCR, the repertoire was profiled, and TCRdb retains in-frame clones only, with some absent. The repertoire consists of 150,000 or so clones, with 88% occurring once and the leading ten covering roughly 5%. In germline, CDR1 is SGHTA, CDR2 FQGNSA. Trimming pared 5 bases from V and 3 bases from J, leaving 18 bases between. CDR3 length equals 16 residues. This clone was recorded once. What it binds is unknown. The sequence derives from an adult in good health. This chain connects TRBV7-2 to TRBJ2-3, with D possibly being TRBD1 or TRBD2 (6 bases each). Material: peripheral blood, obtained on day 0 of AZD1222 vaccination. The CDR3 DNA reads as TGTGCCAGCAGCCGGCAGGGGACTGGGGGAACAGATACGCAGTATTTT. It translates to CASSRQGTGGTDTQYF.